The clone carrying this T cell receptor beta chain was counted at least ten times. The sample is drawn from a study of response to subunit inactivated influenza vaccine. TCRdb analysed the RT-PCR reads with MiXCR anew, one entry per CDR3 protein. The sample has about 240,000 distinct CDR3 sequences; 12% are singletons. Germline assignment: CDR1 LGHDT and CDR2 YNNKEL (reference sequence). This CDR3 contains 15 residues. V dropped 4 bases and J dropped 0 bases, with 10 bases sitting between them. The source was non-naive T cells sorted from PBMCs, collected 14 days before vaccination. This chain joins TRBV3-1 and TRBJ1-5; no clear D. This clonotype originated in a man between 45 and 60 years old who received an inactivated influenza vaccine. The CDR3 spells CASSLGRYSNQPQHF. In DNA, the CDR3 is TGTGCCAGCAGCCTAGGGAGGTATAGCAATCAGCCCCAGCATTTT.